What follows is one T cell receptor (beta chain) and its context. The CDR3 contains 16 residues. V lost 7 bases and J lost 5, with 20 bases in between. The V gene's germline CDR1 is SGHNT and CDR2 YENEEA. The sample belongs to a study of OX40 agonist ivuxolimab in advanced cancers. Repertoires were generated with immunoSEQ multiplex PCR, while TCRdb's copy carries only in-frame clones and drops some. There are 80,000 to 100,000 clones in the sample; roughly nine tenths occur only once, and about 0.51% lies in the top ten. Sample: CD4+ or CD8+ T cells sorted from blood, taken in a trial of the OX40 agonist ivuxolimab. The chain recombines TRBV11-3 with TRBJ2-2, with unresolved D. This TCR came from an adult with an advanced solid tumor such as melanoma, head and neck, liver or kidney cancer. DNA of the CDR3: TGTGCCAGCACCCGGACCGGGCCTCAAGGTACCGGGGAGCTGTTTTTT. Encoded protein: CASTRTGPQGTGELFF.